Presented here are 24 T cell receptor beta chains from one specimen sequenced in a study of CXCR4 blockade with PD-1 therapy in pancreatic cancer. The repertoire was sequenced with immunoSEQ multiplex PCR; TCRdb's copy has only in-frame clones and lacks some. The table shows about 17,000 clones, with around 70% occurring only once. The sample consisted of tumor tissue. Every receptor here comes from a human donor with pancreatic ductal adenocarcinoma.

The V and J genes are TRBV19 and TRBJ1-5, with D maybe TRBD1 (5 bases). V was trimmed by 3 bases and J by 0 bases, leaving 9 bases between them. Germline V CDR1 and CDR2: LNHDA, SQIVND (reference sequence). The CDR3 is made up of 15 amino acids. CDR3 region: CASSMGQNSNQPQHF. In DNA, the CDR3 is TGTGCCAGTAGTATGGGGCAGAATAGCAATCAGCCCCAGCATTTT.

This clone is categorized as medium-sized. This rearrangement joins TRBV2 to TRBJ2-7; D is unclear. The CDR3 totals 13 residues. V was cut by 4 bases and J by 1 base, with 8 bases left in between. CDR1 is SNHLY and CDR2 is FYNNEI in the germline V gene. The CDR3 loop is CASSGRISYEQYF. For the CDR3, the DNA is TGTGCCAGCAGTGGGCGGATATCCTACGAGCAGTACTTC. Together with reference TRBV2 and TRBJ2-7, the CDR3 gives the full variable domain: EPEVTQTPSHQVTQMGQEVILRCVPISNHLYFYWYRQILGQKVEFLVSFYNNEISEKSEIFDDQFSVERPDGSNFTLKIRSTKLEDSAMYFCASSGRISYEQYFGPGTRLTVT.

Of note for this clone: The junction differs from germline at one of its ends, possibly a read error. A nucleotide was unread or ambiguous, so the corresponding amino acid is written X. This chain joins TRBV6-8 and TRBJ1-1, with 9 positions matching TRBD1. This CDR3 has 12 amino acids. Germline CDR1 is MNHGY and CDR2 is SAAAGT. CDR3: CASRSTGGWAXF. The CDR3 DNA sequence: TGTGCCAGCAGGTCAACAGGGGGCTGGGCTTYCTTT.

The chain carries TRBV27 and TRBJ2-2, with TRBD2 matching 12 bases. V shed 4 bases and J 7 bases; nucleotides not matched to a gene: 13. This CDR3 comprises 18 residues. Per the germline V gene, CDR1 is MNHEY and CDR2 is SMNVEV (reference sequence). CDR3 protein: CASSSTGLAGGLSGELFF. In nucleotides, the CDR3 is TGTGCCAGCAGTTCCACGGGACTAGCGGGTGGACTCAGCGGGGAGCTGTTTTTT.

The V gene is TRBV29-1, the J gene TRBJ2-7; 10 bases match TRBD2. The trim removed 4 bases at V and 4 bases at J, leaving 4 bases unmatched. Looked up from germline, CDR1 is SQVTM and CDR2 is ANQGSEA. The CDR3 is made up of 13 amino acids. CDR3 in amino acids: CSVAGSGGYEQYF. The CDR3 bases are TGCAGCGTTGCCGGTAGCGGGGGGTACGAGCAGTACTTC.

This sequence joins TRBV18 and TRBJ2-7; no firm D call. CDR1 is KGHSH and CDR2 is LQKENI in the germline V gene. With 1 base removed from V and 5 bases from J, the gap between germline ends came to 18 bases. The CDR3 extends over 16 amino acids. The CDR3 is CASSPLSRNQGNEQYF. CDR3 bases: TGTGCCAGCTCACCACTGAGCAGGAACCAAGGGAACGAGCAGTACTTC. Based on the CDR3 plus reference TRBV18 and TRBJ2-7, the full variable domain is NAGVMQNPRHLVRRRGQEARLRCSPMKGHSHVYWYRQLPEEGLKFMVYLQKENIIDESGMPKERFSAEFPKEGPSILRIQQVVRGDSAAYFCASSPLSRNQGNEQYFGPGTRLTVT.

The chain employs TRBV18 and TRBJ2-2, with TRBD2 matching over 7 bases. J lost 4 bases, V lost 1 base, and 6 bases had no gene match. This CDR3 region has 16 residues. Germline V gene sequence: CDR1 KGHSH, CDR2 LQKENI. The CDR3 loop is CASSPREGGSTGELFF. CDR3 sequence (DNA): TGTGCCAGCTCACCACGGGAGGGAGGCAGCACCGGGGAGCTGTTTTTT.

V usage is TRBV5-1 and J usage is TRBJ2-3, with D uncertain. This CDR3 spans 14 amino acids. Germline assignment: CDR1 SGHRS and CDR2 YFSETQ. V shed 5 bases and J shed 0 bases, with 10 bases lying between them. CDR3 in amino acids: CASSSPTSTDTQYF. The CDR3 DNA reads TGCGCCAGCAGTAGCCCTACTAGCACAGATACGCAGTATTTT.

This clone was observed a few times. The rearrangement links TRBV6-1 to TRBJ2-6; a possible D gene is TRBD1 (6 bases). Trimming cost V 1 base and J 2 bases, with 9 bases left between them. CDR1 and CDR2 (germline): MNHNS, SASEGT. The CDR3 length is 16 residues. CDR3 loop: CASSEGGGAGANVLTF. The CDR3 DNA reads TGTGCCAGCAGTGAAGGTGGGGGCGCTGGGGCCAACGTCCTGACTTTC.

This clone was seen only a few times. The CDR3 sequence: CASTPGTGLFTGELFF. As DNA, the CDR3 is TGTGCCAGCACTCCCGGGACAGGGCTTTTCACCGGGGAGCTGTTTTTT. The rearrangement links TRBV12-5 to TRBJ2-2; TRBD1 agrees at 9 bases. From germline, CDR1 is LGHNT and CDR2 FRNRAP. This CDR3 has 16 residues. The full variable domain, its missing parts supplied by reference TRBV12-5 and TRBJ2-2, is DARVTQTPRHKVTEMGQEVTMRCQPILGHNTVFWYRQTMMQGLELLAYFRNRAPLDDSGMPKDRFSAEMPDATLATLKIQPSEPRDSAVYFCASTPGTGLFTGELFFGEGSRLTVL.

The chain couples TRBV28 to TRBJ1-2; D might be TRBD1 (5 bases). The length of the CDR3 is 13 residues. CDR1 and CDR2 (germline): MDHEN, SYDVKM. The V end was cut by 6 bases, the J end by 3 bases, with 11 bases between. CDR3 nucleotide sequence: TGTGCCAGCAGGGCTACGGGGGACTATGGCTACACCTTC. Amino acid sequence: CASRATGDYGYTF.

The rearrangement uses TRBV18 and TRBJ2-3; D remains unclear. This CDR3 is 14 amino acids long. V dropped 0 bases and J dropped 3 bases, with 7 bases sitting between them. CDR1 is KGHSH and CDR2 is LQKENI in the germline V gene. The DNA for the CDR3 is TGTGCCAGCTCACCACCCCCTGCGACAGATACGCAGTATTTT. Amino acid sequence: CASSPPPATDTQYF.

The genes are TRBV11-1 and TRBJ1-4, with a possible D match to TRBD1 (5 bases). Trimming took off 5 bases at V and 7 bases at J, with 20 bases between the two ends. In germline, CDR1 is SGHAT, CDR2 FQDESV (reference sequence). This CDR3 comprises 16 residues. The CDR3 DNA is TGTGCCAGCAGCACGCGGACGGTCCCGAGGGGTGAAAAACTGTTTTTT. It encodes CASSTRTVPRGEKLFF.

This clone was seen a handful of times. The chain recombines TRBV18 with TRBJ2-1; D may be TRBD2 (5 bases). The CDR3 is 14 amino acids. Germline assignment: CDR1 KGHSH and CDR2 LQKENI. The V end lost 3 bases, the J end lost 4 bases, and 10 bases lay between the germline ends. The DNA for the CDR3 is TGTGCCAGCTCACCGAGGGCCGGGTACAATGAGCAGTTCTTC. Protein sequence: CASSPRAGYNEQFF.

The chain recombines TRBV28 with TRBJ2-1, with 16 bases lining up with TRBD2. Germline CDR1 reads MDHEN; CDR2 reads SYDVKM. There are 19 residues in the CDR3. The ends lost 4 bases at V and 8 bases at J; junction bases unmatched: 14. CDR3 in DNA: TGTGCCAGCAGTTCACTATCGGGACTAGCGGGAGGGCCTAGGTATGAGCAGTTCTTC. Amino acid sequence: CASSSLSGLAGGPRYEQFF.

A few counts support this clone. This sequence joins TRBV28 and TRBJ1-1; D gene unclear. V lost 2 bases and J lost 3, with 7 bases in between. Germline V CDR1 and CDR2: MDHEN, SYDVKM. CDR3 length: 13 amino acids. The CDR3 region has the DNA TGTGCCAGCAGTTTAGCCGGGGACACTGAAGCTTTCTTT. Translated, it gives CASSLAGDTEAFF.

The CDR3 region is CASRIHRDQNIQYF. Here the CDR3 DNA reads TGTGCCAGCCGTATTCATCGGGATCAAAACATTCAGTACTTC. The J gene is TRBJ2-4, the V gene TRBV28, with a weak D call TRBD2 (5 bases). Germline-derived CDR1 and CDR2 are MDHEN and SYDVKM. V lost 8 bases and J lost 5, with 16 bases in between. The CDR3 length is 14 residues.

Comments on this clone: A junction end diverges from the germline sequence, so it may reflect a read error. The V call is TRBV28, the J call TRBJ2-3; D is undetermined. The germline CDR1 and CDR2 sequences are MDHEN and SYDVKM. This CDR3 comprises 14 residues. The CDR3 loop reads CASSPIYTVDMQYF. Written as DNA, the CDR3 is TGTGCCAGCAGCCCCATCTATACCGTAGATATGCAGTATTTT.

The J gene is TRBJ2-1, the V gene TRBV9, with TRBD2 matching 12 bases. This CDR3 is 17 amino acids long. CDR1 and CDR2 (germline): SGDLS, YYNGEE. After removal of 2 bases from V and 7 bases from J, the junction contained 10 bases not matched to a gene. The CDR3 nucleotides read TGTGCCAGCAGCGTTACACCTCTAGCGGGAGGGGGGAATGAGCAGTTCTTC. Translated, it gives CASSVTPLAGGGNEQFF.

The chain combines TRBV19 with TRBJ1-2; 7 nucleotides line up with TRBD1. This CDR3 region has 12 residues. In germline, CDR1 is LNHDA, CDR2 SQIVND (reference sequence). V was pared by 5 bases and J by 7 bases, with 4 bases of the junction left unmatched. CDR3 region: CASSPDRSGYTF. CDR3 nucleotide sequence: TGTGCCAGTAGTCCGGACAGGTCTGGCTACACCTTC.

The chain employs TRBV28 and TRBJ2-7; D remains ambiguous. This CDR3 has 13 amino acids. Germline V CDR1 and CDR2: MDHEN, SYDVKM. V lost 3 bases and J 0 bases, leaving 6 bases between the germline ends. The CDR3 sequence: CASSFVASYEQYF. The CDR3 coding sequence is TGTGCCAGCAGTTTTGTAGCCTCCTACGAGCAGTACTTC.

CDR3 loop: CASSILGDRGLGANVLTF. In DNA, the CDR3 is TGTGCCAGTAGTATTCTCGGGGACAGGGGGCTTGGGGCCAACGTCCTGACTTTC. This chain joins TRBV19 and TRBJ2-6; TRBD1 aligns across 12 bases. The CDR3 totals 18 residues. V trimming: 3 bases; J trimming: 3 bases; junction bases outside the gene matches: 6. Germline lookup yields CDR1 LNHDA and CDR2 SQIVND (reference sequence).

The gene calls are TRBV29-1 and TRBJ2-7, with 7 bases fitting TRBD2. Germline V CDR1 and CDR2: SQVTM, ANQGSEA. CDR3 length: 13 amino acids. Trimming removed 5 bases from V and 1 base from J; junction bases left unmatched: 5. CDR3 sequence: CSVRGGESYEQYF. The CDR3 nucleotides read TGCAGCGTTCGGGGAGGGGAATCCTACGAGCAGTACTTC.

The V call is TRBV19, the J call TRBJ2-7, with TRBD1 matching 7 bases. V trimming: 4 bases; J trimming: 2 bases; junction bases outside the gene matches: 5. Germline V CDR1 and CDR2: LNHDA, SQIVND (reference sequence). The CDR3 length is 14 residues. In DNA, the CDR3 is TGTGCCAGTAGTACTCCGGGACAGACCTACGAGCAGTACTTC. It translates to CASSTPGQTYEQYF.